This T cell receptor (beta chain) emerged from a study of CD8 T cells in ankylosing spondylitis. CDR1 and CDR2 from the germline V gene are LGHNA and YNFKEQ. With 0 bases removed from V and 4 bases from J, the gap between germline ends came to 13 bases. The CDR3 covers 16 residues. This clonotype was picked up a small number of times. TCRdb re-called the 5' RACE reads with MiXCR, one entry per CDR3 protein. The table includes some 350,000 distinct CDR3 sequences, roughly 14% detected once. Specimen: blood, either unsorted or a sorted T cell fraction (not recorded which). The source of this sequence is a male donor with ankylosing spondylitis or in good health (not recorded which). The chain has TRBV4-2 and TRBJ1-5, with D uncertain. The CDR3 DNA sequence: TGTGCCAGCAGCCAAGATCGCCAAGGAAGGAATCAGCCCCAGCATTTT. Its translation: CASSQDRQGRNQPQHF.